Below, 5 T cell receptor beta chains from the same sample are listed, as sequenced in a study of blood T cell repertoires in COVID-19. Sequencing was performed with immunoSEQ multiplex PCR; in TCRdb, only in-frame clones are kept and a portion is missing. The table records approximately 250,000 clones, approximately 90% of them present only once. Sequenced input: PBMCs or T cells enriched from blood (not recorded which). The receptors come from a woman aged 30 to 39 who had recovered from COVID-19.

This clone has just one count. The V call is TRBV7-3, the J call TRBJ2-1, with 7 bases matching TRBD1. CDR1 SGHTA and CDR2 FQGTGA come from the germline V gene. The CDR3 length is 14 residues. V trimming: 6 bases; J trimming: 6 bases; junction bases outside the gene matches: 8. The CDR3 sequence: CASSWTGRTNEQFF. In DNA, the CDR3 is TGTGCCAGCAGTTGGACAGGACGGACCAATGAGCAGTTCTTC.

The rearrangement joins TRBV2 to TRBJ2-7; D call uncertain. Germline CDR1 is SNHLY and CDR2 is FYNNEI. V was cut by 2 bases and J by 5 bases, with 16 bases left in between. The CDR3 sequence is 15 residues long. CDR3 sequence (DNA): TGTGCCAGCAGTGAATTTGGGCCACCCCTCCACGAGCAGTACTTC. Protein sequence: CASSEFGPPLHEQYF.

This clone was found once. The chain carries TRBV30 and TRBJ1-1; TRBD1 might be the D (6 bases). V was clipped by 0 bases and J by 5 bases, with 13 bases between them. The germline gives CDR1 GTSNPN, CDR2 SVGIG (reference sequence). This CDR3 has 14 amino acids. CDR3 in DNA: TGTGCCTGGAGTGTACGTTCGCAGGGGACTGAAGCTTTCTTT. This encodes CAWSVRSQGTEAFF.

The chain links TRBV7-2 to TRBJ1-5, with TRBD1 identical over 8 bases. After removal of 4 bases from V and 4 bases from J, the junction contained 9 bases not matched to a gene. CDR1 and CDR2 from the germline V gene are SGHTA and FQGNSA. The CDR3 runs to 16 residues. Here the CDR3 DNA reads TGTGCCAGCAGCTCCTCGGACAGGGTGTTGAATCAGCCCCAGCATTTT. Its protein is CASSSSDRVLNQPQHF.

The chain combines TRBV14 with TRBJ2-7; D is possibly TRBD1 (5 bases). The V gene lost 5 bases and the J gene lost 7 bases, with 36 bases spanning the gap. The CDR3 is 20 amino acids. Germline CDR1 and CDR2: SGHDN and FVKESK. The CDR3 region has the DNA TGTGCCAGCAGCTTCATGGGCAGGGCATCCTCTCGAGATTCCCTACGGGAGCAGTACTTC. It codes for CASSFMGRASSRDSLREQYF.